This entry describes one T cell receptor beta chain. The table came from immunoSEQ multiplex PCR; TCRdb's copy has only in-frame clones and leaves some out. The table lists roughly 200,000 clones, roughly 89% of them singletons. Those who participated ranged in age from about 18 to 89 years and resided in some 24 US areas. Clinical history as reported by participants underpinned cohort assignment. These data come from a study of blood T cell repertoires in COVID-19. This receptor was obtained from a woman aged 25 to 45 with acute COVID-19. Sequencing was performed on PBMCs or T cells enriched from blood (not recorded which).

In DNA, the CDR3 is TGTGCCAGCAGCCCAAGACAGGGGGCGTACGAGCAGTACTTC. Residues: CASSPRQGAYEQYF. The chain has TRBV13 and TRBJ2-7; 10 bases match TRBD1. V dropped 5 bases and J dropped 4; count of bases not matched to a gene: 5. The CDR3 sequence is 14 residues long. Germline values: CDR1 PRHDT, CDR2 FYEKMQ (reference sequence).